The next 21 T cell receptor beta chains were all read from a single sample in a study of cytomegalovirus exposure and HLA in healthy donors (dated by TCRdb to 2016 to 2017). The protocol used for the library was the immunoSEQ multiplex PCR assay. This is the immuneACCESS table as TCRdb keeps it, with only in-frame sequences that have V and J called. A part of the clones is gone; compared with another copy, unresolved V genes explain less than half, and the rest is unexplained. The table for this sample lists about 120,000 clones; around 90% of them were counted only once. The top ten clones comprise 1.5% to 2.5% of the sample. Sequencing input: PBMCs. The receptors stem from a young woman in good health and CMV-seronegative.

The chain couples TRBV19 to TRBJ1-1; no clear D gene. The V gene lost 10 bases and the J gene lost 4 bases, with 16 bases spanning the gap. Germline V gives CDR1 LNHDA, CDR2 SQIVND (reference sequence). This CDR3 region has 13 residues. The CDR3 loop is CATRLGWSTEAFF. In DNA, the CDR3 is TGTGCCACCCGTCTAGGTTGGTCCACTGAAGCTTTCTTT.

The CDR3: CASSQPPRGYGYTF. The DNA of the CDR3 is TGCGCCAGCAGCCAACCTCCTCGGGGGTATGGCTACACCTTC. The chain recombines TRBV4-1 with TRBJ1-2, with a possible D match to TRBD1 (5 bases). Germline V gene data show CDR1 as MGHRA and CDR2 as YSYEKL. Trimming pared 2 bases from V and 5 bases from J, leaving 12 bases between. CDR3 length: 14 amino acids.

Comment on this clone: The sample carries other DNA sequences with the same CDR3. V usage is TRBV28 and J usage is TRBJ2-7, with TRBD2 as a possible D gene (5 bases). Trimming pared 3 bases from V and 1 base from J, leaving 7 bases between. The CDR3 sequence is 13 residues long. The germline V gene has CDR1 MDHEN and CDR2 SYDVKM. The CDR3 region is CASSLTGSYEQYF. The CDR3 nucleotides are TGTGCCAGCAGTTTGACGGGGTCCTACGAGCAGTACTTC.

On this clone itself: This is likely a read error, given that the CDR3 carries no conserved phenylalanine or tryptophan at its end. The limits of the CDR3 on the DNA are not certain, so only TCRdb's listed CDR3 is given. V is TRBV29-1 and J is TRBJ1-4; the D call in the table, TRBD1, was not verified against the DNA. Germline CDR1 SQVTM, CDR2 ANQGSEA. The CDR3 spans 11 residues, counting both ends. Here the CDR3 reads CSVDSGTGIVS.

This chain links TRBV27 with TRBJ2-7; TRBD1 matches 7 bases. The CDR3 is 14 amino acids. Germline lookup yields CDR1 MNHEY and CDR2 SMNVEV (reference sequence). Trimming at V came to 3 bases and at J to 2 bases, leaving 4 bases not matched to a gene. The CDR3 is CASSFSQGAYEQYF. DNA for the CDR3: TGTGCCAGCAGTTTCAGCCAGGGGGCCTACGAGCAGTACTTC.

The count of this clone is one. This sequence joins TRBV9 and TRBJ2-2; TRBD1 matches at 7 bases. There are 16 residues in the CDR3. V lost 4 bases, J lost 6 bases, and 12 bases stayed unmatched. From germline, CDR1 is SGDLS and CDR2 YYNGEE. The CDR3 is CASSINPGGGSGELFF. CDR3 coding DNA: TGTGCCAGCAGCATTAACCCAGGGGGTGGGTCCGGGGAGCTGTTTTTT.

The chain links TRBV13 to TRBJ2-7, with 9 bases identical to TRBD1. The CDR3 has 15 residues. J gave up 0 bases and V 3 bases, and 3 bases lay outside the gene matches. Germline V gene sequence: CDR1 PRHDT, CDR2 FYEKMQ (reference sequence). The CDR3 region has the DNA TGTGCCAGCAGCTTGGGGACAGGGTACTCCTACGAGCAGTACTTC. This translates into CASSLGTGYSYEQYF.

This clone has a single count. The rearrangement links TRBV11-3 to TRBJ1-4, with TRBD1 matching 7 bases. This CDR3 comprises 16 residues. The germline V gene has CDR1 SGHNT and CDR2 YENEEA. After removal of 3 bases from V and 7 bases from J, the junction contained 11 bases not matched to a gene. DNA of the CDR3: TGTGCCAGCAGCTTTACGCTGAGACAGGGAGGTGAAAAACTGTTTTTT. This translates into CASSFTLRQGGEKLFF.

The rearrangement links TRBV27 to TRBJ2-1; tentatively, D is TRBD1 (6 bases). V gave up 3 bases and J gave up 4 bases, with 13 bases separating them. Per the germline V gene, CDR1 is MNHEY and CDR2 is SMNVEV (reference sequence). There are 15 residues in the CDR3. In nucleotides, the CDR3 is TGTGCCAGCAGTTTCGGACAGCTACCTTACAATGAGCAGTTCTTC. Residues: CASSFGQLPYNEQFF.

The V and J genes are TRBV19 and TRBJ2-3; D possibly corresponds to TRBD2 (5 bases). V gave up 6 bases and J gave up 4 bases, with 11 bases separating them. The CDR3 extends over 13 amino acids. Germline V gene lookup returns CDR1 LNHDA and CDR2 SQIVND (reference sequence). The CDR3 sequence: CASSAGFADTQYF. DNA of the CDR3: TGTGCCAGTAGCGCGGGTTTCGCAGATACGCAGTATTTT.

This rearrangement joins TRBV4-1 to TRBJ2-7, with D perhaps matching TRBD2 (6 bases). This CDR3 is 15 amino acids long. CDR1 MGHRA and CDR2 YSYEKL come from the germline V gene. The germline V and J ends were trimmed by 0 bases and 6 bases, with 15 bases remaining between them. CDR3 nucleotide sequence: TGCGCCAGCAGCCAAGAAGGCGGGATCCGTCGCGAGCAGTACTTC. Translating gives CASSQEGGIRREQYF.

The rearrangement joins TRBV5-6 to TRBJ2-3; possible D gene TRBD2, 5 bases. V was cut by 2 bases and J by 6 bases, with 7 bases left in between. Germline loops: CDR1 SGHDT, CDR2 YYEEEE. The CDR3 loop spans 12 amino acids. The CDR3 is CASSLTGDTQYF. CDR3 DNA: TGTGCCAGCAGCTTAACGGGGGATACGCAGTATTTT. The complete variable domain, with remaining parts taken from reference TRBV5-6 and TRBJ2-3, reads DAGVTQSPTHLIKTRGQQVTLRCSPKSGHDTVSWYQQALGQGPQFIFQYYEEEERQRGNFPDRFSGHQFPNYSSELNVNALLLGDSALYLCASSLTGDTQYFGPGTRLTVL.

A few counts support this clone. V is TRBV19 and J is TRBJ1-3, with TRBD1 matching 7 bases. V was clipped by 5 bases and J by 0 bases; unmatched bases: 7. CDR3 length: 16 amino acids. Germline V gene sequence: CDR1 LNHDA, CDR2 SQIVND (reference sequence). The CDR3 DNA sequence: TGTGCCAGTAGTCCCAGGGCAGGGGGCTCTGGAAACACCATATATTTT. Residues: CASSPRAGGSGNTIYF.

V is TRBV30 and J is TRBJ2-1, with TRBD2 matching 10 bases. Trimming removed 2 bases from V and 4 bases from J; junction bases left unmatched: 5. Germline loops: CDR1 GTSNPN, CDR2 SVGIG (reference sequence). The CDR3 covers 15 residues. CDR3 sequence: CAWSITSGIYNEQFF. CDR3 coding DNA: TGTGCCTGGAGTATTACTAGCGGGATATACAATGAGCAGTTCTTC.

Notes on this clone: The sample contains more than one DNA sequence encoding this CDR3. The chain combines TRBV29-1 with TRBJ2-1; TRBD1 might be the D (6 bases). Trimming left V 1 base short and J 3 bases short, with 7 bases between. Germline V lookup: CDR1 SQVTM, CDR2 ANQGSEA. This CDR3 is built from 13 residues. DNA for the CDR3: TGCAGCGTTGAAGGGACAGACTACAATGAGCAGTTCTTC. Translated, it gives CSVEGTDYNEQFF.

CDR3 loop: CASSVEGLAGGTEQFF. DNA for the CDR3: TGTGCCAGCAGTGTCGAGGGACTAGCGGGAGGAACTGAGCAGTTCTTC. The chain is built from TRBV6-1 and TRBJ2-1, with 15 bases aligning to TRBD2. Trimming cost V 4 bases and J 9 bases; bases outside gene matches: 7. Germline V CDR1 and CDR2: MNHNS, SASEGT. The CDR3 runs 16 residues.

This chain uses TRBV6-6 with TRBJ1-2, with TRBD1 matching 9 bases. Germline-derived CDR1 and CDR2 are MNHNY and SVGAGI (reference sequence). This CDR3 spans 15 amino acids. The junction had 11 bases not matched to a gene; V was cut back by 5 bases and J by 7 bases. CDR3 in amino acids: CASSASWNRGPGYTF. The CDR3 DNA is TGTGCCAGCAGTGCCTCTTGGAACAGGGGGCCTGGCTACACCTTC.

The J gene is TRBJ2-7, the V gene TRBV27; 7 bases fit TRBD1. Germline V lookup: CDR1 MNHEY, CDR2 SMNVEV (reference sequence). This CDR3 is 15 amino acids long. V shed 6 bases and J 0 bases; nucleotides not matched to a gene: 8. CDR3 in amino acids: CASSRERDSSYEQYF. The CDR3 coding sequence is TGTGCCAGCAGCCGGGAACGGGACAGCTCCTACGAGCAGTACTTC.

A few counts support this clone. The chain employs TRBV5-1 and TRBJ2-7; 13 bases fit TRBD2. This CDR3 region has 15 residues. Per the germline V gene, CDR1 is SGHRS and CDR2 is YFSETQ. The V gene end was trimmed by 0 bases and the J gene end by 7 bases; junction bases not matched to a gene: 4. The CDR3 is CASSLEGLAGREQYF. In nucleotides, the CDR3 is TGCGCCAGCAGCTTGGAGGGACTAGCGGGAAGGGAGCAGTACTTC. The full variable domain, its missing parts supplied by reference TRBV5-1 and TRBJ2-7, is KAGVTQTPRYLIKTRGQQVTLSCSPISGHRSVSWYQQTPGQGLQFLFEYFSETQRNKGNFPGRFSGRQFSNSRSEMNVSTLELGDSALYLCASSLEGLAGREQYFGPGTRLTVT.

J is TRBJ2-1 and V is TRBV15, with TRBD2 identical over 10 bases. This CDR3 has 17 residues. Trimming removed 4 bases from V and 8 bases from J; junction bases left unmatched: 14. Looked up from germline, CDR1 is LNHNV and CDR2 is YYDKDF (reference sequence). CDR3 coding DNA: TGTGCCACCAGCACCATACGGACTAGCGGCCTGCACGATGAGCAGTTCTTC. It specifies CATSTIRTSGLHDEQFF.

The chain combines TRBV11-2 with TRBJ2-7, with 11 bases matching TRBD2. Losses at the gene ends were 4 bases for V and 2 bases for J; bases not matched to a gene: 13. The CDR3 has 18 residues. Germline V gives CDR1 SGHAT, CDR2 FQNNGV. The CDR3 is CASSSDLQLAGAAYEQYF. The CDR3 coding sequence is TGTGCCAGCAGCTCCGACCTTCAACTAGCGGGAGCTGCCTACGAGCAGTACTTC.